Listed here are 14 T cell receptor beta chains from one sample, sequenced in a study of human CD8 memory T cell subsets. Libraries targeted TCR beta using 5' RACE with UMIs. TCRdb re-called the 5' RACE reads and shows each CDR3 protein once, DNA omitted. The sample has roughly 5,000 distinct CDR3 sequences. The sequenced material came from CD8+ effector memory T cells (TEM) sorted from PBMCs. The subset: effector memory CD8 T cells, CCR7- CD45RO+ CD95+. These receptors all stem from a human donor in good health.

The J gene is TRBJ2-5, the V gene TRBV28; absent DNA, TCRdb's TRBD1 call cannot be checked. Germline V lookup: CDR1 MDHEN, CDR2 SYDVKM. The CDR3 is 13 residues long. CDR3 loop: CASSSGAPETQYF. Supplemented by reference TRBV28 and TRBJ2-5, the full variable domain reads DVKVTQSSRYLVKRTGEKVFLECVQDMDHENMFWYRQDPGLGLRLIYFSYDVKMKEKGDIPEGYSVSREKKERFSLILESASTNQTSMYLCASSSGAPETQYFGPGTRLLVL.

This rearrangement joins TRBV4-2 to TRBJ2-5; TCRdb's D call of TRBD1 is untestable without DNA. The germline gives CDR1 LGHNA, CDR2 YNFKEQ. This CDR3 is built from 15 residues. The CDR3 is CASSRNRDGQETQYF.

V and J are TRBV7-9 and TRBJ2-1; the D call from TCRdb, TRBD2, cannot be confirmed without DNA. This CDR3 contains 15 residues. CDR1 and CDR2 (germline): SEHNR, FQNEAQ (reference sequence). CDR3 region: CASSLGAGAYNEQFF.

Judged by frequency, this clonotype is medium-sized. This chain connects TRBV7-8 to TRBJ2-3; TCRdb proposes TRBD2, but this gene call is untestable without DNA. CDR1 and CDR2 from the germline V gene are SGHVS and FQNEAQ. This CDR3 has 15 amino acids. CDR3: CASSPPSGSPDTQYF. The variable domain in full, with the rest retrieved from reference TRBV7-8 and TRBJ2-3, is GAGVSQSPRYKVAKRGQDVALRCDPISGHVSLFWYQQALGQGPEFLTYFQNEAQLDKSGLPSDRFFAERPEGSVSTLKIQRTQQEDSAVYLCASSPPSGSPDTQYFGPGTRLTVL.

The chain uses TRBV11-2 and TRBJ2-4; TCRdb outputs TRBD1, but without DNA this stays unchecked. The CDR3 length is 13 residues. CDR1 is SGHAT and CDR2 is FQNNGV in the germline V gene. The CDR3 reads CASSLGRSGIQYF.

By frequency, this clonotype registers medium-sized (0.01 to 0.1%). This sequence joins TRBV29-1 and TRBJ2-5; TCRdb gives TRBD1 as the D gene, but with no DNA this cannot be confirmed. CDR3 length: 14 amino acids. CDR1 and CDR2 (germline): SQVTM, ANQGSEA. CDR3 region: CSVGGPGHGETQYF. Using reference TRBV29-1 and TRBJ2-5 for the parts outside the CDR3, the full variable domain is SAVISQKPSRDICQRGTSLTIQCQVDSQVTMMFWYRQQPGQSLTLIATANQGSEATYESGFVIDKFPISRPNLTFSTLTVSNMSPEDSSIYLCSVGGPGHGETQYFGPGTRLLVL.

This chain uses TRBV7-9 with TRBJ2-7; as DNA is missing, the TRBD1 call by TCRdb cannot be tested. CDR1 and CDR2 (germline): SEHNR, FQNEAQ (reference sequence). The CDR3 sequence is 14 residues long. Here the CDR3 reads CASSARGAGHEQYF.

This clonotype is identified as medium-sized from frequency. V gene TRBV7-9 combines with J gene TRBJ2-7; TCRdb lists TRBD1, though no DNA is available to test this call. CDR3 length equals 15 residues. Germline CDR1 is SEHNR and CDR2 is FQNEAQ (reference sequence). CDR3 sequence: CASSPRGGGPLEQYF.

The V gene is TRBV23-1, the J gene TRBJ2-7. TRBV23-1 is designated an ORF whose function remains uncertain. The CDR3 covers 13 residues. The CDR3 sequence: CAQAWRSSYEQYF.

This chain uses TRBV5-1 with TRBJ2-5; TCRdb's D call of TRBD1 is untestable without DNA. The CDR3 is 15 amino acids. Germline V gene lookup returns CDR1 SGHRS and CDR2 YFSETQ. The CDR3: CASSSKYRGLETQYF.

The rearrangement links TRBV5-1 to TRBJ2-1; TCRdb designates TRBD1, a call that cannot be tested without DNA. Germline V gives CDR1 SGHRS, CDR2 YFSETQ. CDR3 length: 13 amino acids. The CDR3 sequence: CASSLAGTDEQFF.

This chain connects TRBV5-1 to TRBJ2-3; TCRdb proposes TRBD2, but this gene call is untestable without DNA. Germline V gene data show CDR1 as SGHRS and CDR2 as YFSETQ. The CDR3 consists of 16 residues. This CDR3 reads CASSRTSGGITDTQYF.

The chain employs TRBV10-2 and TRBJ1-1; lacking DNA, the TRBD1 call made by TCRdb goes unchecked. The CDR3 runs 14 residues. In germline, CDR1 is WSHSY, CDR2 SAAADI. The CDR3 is CASSDDGGSTEAFF.

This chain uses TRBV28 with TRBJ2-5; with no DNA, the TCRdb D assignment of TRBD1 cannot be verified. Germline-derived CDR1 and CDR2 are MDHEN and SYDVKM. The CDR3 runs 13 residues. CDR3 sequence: CASSFYGGETQYF.